The clone carrying this T cell receptor (beta chain) was observed a handful of times. These data originate in a study of blood T cell repertoires in COVID-19. The germline V and J ends were trimmed by 3 bases and 5 bases, with 14 bases remaining between them. There are 15 residues in the CDR3. CDR1 and CDR2 from the germline V gene are MDHEN and SYDVKM. This table comes from immunoSEQ multiplex PCR, and its TCRdb copy is limited to in-frame clones, with some not included. The sample has around 180,000 clones; about 80% are singletons. This receptor was identified in a human donor in a cohort sampled during active COVID-19. Sequenced sample: peripheral blood. The J gene is TRBJ2-1, the V gene TRBV28; D perhaps matches TRBD1 (6 bases). CDR3 bases: TGTGCCAGCAGTTTGCGACAGGTCGTAGACAATGAGCAGTTCTTC. Protein sequence: CASSLRQVVDNEQFF.